The entry that follows covers one T cell receptor beta chain sequence. Its antigen is not known. This entry comes from a study of T-cell reconstitution after alpha-beta-depleted transplantation in children. Findings and caveats of the study: Reported findings indicate that, about two months after transplant, alpha-beta T cells came from several hundred expanded clones, which were derived from non-depleted graft cells. T-cell counts and diversity at one year post-transplant came mainly from newly produced T cells. Elevated TCRbeta diversity at day 60 was traced, in some patients, to surviving recipient T cells and thymic progenitors.

Trimming pared 4 bases from V and 2 bases from J, leaving 11 bases between. CDR1 is ENHRY and CDR2 is SYGVKD in the germline V gene. This CDR3 is built from 14 residues. The TCRbeta library was prepared with unique molecular identifiers. One entry per CDR3 protein results from TCRdb running MiXCR on the PCR reads. The sample includes 780,000 or so distinct CDR3 sequences, roughly 15% of them seen just once. This specimen was PBMCs, mostly from graft donor cells, taken 360 days after TCRalphabeta/CD19-depleted stem cell transplant. The chain employs TRBV10-3 and TRBJ2-5; D perhaps matches TRBD1 (5 bases). The TCR comes from a male patient between 10 and 17 years old who had a stem cell transplant for acute lymphoblastic leukemia, so the T cells may come from the graft donor. CDR3 amino acids: CAISGDSMQETQYF. CDR3 nucleotides: TGTGCCATCAGTGGAGACAGCATGCAAGAGACCCAGTACTTC.